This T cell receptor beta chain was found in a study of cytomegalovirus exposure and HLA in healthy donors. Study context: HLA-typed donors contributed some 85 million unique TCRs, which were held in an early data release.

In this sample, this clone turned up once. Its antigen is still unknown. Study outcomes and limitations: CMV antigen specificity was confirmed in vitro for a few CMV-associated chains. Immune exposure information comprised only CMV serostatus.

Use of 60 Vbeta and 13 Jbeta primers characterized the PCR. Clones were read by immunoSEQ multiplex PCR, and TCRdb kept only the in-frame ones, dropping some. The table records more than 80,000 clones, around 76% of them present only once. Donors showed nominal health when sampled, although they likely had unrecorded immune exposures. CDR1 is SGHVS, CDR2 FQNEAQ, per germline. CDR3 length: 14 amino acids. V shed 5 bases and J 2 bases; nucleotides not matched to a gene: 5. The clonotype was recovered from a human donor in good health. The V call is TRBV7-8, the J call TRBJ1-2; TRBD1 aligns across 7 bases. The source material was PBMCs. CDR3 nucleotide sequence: TGTGCCAGCAGCGGGACAGCCGTAAACTATGGCTACACCTTC. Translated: CASSGTAVNYGYTF.